Sequencing of this TCR beta chain was carried out in a study of CD8 T cells in ankylosing spondylitis. Regarding the study as a whole: One TCR beta motif, made up of several highly homologous variants, appeared characteristic of ankylosing spondylitis blood. Reports say disease-linked clones showed up significantly more in matched ankylosing spondylitis synovial fluid. CD8+ disease-linked clones were present at relatively low frequencies in blood. Previous work reported some of these motif variants in the synovial fluid and blood of reactive arthritis.

Generation of TCR beta libraries employed quantitative 5'-RACE incorporating molecular barcodes. TCRdb ran MiXCR on the 5' RACE reads and lists one entry per CDR3 protein. The data show some 220,000 distinct CDR3 sequences, about 7% seen once. Germline CDR1 reads MNHEY; CDR2 reads SVGEGT. CDR3 length: 16 amino acids. Trimming cost V 2 bases and J 7 bases; bases outside gene matches: 7. A word on this clonotype: The antigen remains unidentified.

The chain links TRBV6-2 or TRBV6-3 to TRBJ2-1; 11 nucleotides align to TRBD2. The receptor was derived from a male donor with ankylosing spondylitis. Material for sequencing was blood, either unsorted or a sorted T cell fraction (not recorded which). The CDR3 is CASSYARLAGPNEQFF. The CDR3 DNA sequence: TGTGCCAGCAGTTACGCGCGACTAGCGGGACCAAATGAGCAGTTCTTC.